Shown below are 16 T cell receptor beta chains from a single sample sequenced in a study of CD8 T cells in ankylosing spondylitis. TCRdb ran MiXCR on the 5' RACE reads and lists one entry per CDR3 protein. Of roughly 230,000 distinct CDR3 sequences in the sample, 18% were seen once. The specimen was blood, either unsorted or a sorted T cell fraction (not recorded which). All receptors come from a male donor with ankylosing spondylitis or in good health (not recorded which).

The chain recombines TRBV6-5 with TRBJ2-3; D is possibly TRBD1 (6 bases). Between the trimmed V and J ends, which lost 4 bases and 2 bases, there was a span of 16 bases. The CDR3 has 16 residues. Germline V CDR1 and CDR2: MNHEY, SVGAGI. CDR3 bases: TGTGCCAGCAGTTTGGGGACAATACACCCCACAGATACGCAGTATTTT. It is translated as CASSLGTIHPTDTQYF.

This clonotype was found many times. The V gene is TRBV14, the J gene TRBJ2-7; no clear D gene. CDR1 is SGHDN and CDR2 is FVKESK in the germline V gene. V lost 0 bases to trimming and J lost 6 bases, with 12 bases between them. The CDR3 is made up of 14 amino acids. The CDR3 sequence: CASSQDGSPGEQYF. Written as DNA, the CDR3 is TGTGCCAGCAGCCAAGATGGATCCCCAGGCGAGCAGTACTTC.

Only a few counts were recorded for this clonotype. V gene TRBV20-1 combines with J gene TRBJ1-4; D is unresolved. V lost 3 bases to trimming and J lost 8 bases, with 13 bases between them. Germline CDR1 and CDR2: DFQATT and SNEGSKA (reference sequence). The CDR3 loop spans 13 amino acids. This CDR3 is CSASAGSTEKLFF. The CDR3 DNA reads TGCAGTGCTAGTGCTGGGTCAACGGAAAAACTGTTTTTT.

The chain employs TRBV3-1 and TRBJ2-7; 8 bases are a match to TRBD1. CDR1 LGHDT and CDR2 YNNKEL come from the germline V gene (reference sequence). The CDR3 runs 18 residues. V gave up 4 bases and J gave up 0 bases; unmatched junction bases: 14. Here the CDR3 reads CASSPLDRAGTSSYEQYF. The CDR3 DNA reads as TGTGCCAGCAGCCCCCTGGACAGGGCAGGAACTAGCTCCTACGAGCAGTACTTC.

The V and J genes are TRBV3-1 and TRBJ2-7, with 9 bases fitting TRBD2. Germline-derived CDR1 and CDR2 are LGHDT and YNNKEL (reference sequence). J was trimmed by 5 bases and V by 0 bases; bases with no gene match: 5. CDR3 length: 15 residues. The CDR3 sequence is CASSQEPSGIHEQYF. In DNA, the CDR3 is TGTGCCAGCAGCCAAGAGCCTAGCGGGATCCACGAGCAGTACTTC.

The rearrangement joins TRBV9 to TRBJ2-7; tentatively, D is TRBD2 (5 bases). CDR1 is SGDLS and CDR2 is YYNGEE in the germline V gene. The CDR3 is made up of 14 amino acids. V was trimmed by 0 bases and J by 3 bases, leaving 10 bases between them. The CDR3 coding sequence is TGTGCCAGCAGCGTAGCTGACGGGATCTACGAGCAGTACTTC. Its protein is CASSVADGIYEQYF.

The chain uses TRBV20-1 and TRBJ2-1; 8 bases map to TRBD2. Germline V gene lookup returns CDR1 DFQATT and CDR2 SNEGSKA (reference sequence). The CDR3 has 16 amino acids. V lost 6 bases and J lost 2; bases outside the gene matches: 12. The CDR3 bases are TGCAGTGCATTACCAGCCCTAGCGGGTACCTACAATGAGCAGTTCTTC. It translates to CSALPALAGTYNEQFF.

This clonotype was recorded at least ten times. The chain joins TRBV27 to TRBJ1-4; 7 bases line up with TRBD1. Germline-derived CDR1 and CDR2 are MNHEY and SMNVEV (reference sequence). CDR3 length: 14 amino acids. Germline trimming cut 7 bases from V and 5 bases from J; bases unmatched to any gene: 7. CDR3 region: CASKDRVWNEKLFF. The DNA of the CDR3 is TGTGCCAGCAAAGACAGGGTCTGGAATGAAAAACTGTTTTTT.

The chain combines TRBV20-1 with TRBJ2-6, with TRBD1 matching 8 bases. The CDR3 spans 17 residues. The germline gives CDR1 DFQATT, CDR2 SNEGSKA (reference sequence). V trimming: 0 bases; J trimming: 0 bases; junction bases outside the gene matches: 4. The CDR3 bases are TGCAGTGCTAGAGACCCAGGGGGCTACTCTGGGGCCAACGTCCTGACTTTC. It specifies CSARDPGGYSGANVLTF.

The chain links TRBV9 to TRBJ2-1, with D uncertain. The germline V gene encodes CDR1 SGDLS and CDR2 YYNGEE. This CDR3 is built from 15 residues. The V gene lost 0 bases and the J gene lost 5 bases, with 12 bases spanning the gap. The CDR3 protein is CASSVGDGFDNEQFF. The CDR3 DNA is TGTGCCAGCAGCGTAGGGGATGGTTTCGACAATGAGCAGTTCTTC.

The chain joins TRBV7-9 to TRBJ2-1, with D perhaps being TRBD1 or TRBD2 (5 bases each). This CDR3 is built from 16 residues. The V gene lost 5 bases and the J gene lost 5 bases, with 19 bases spanning the gap. Germline CDR1 is SEHNR and CDR2 is FQNEAQ (reference sequence). CDR3 coding DNA: TGTGCCAGCAGCCTTCTTCGGGGCCAGGAGAACAATGAGCAGTTCTTC. It encodes CASSLLRGQENNEQFF.

The chain is built from TRBV10-3 and TRBJ1-2; D is uncertain. The CDR3 sequence is 15 residues long. Trimming removed 6 bases at V and 2 bases at J, with 16 bases between. Germline V gene sequence: CDR1 ENHRY, CDR2 SYGVKD. CDR3 loop: CAIREVIVGNYGYTF. The CDR3, as DNA: TGTGCCATCAGGGAAGTGATTGTAGGGAACTATGGCTACACCTTC.

This clonotype was found a few times. This chain's CDR3 is CASSFPSGSSYNEQFF. The CDR3 bases are TGTGCCAGCAGCTTCCCTAGCGGAAGCTCCTACAATGAGCAGTTCTTC. The chain recombines TRBV13 with TRBJ2-1; TRBD2 aligns across 7 bases. The ends lost 3 bases at V and 0 bases at J; junction bases unmatched: 5. Germline V gene sequence: CDR1 PRHDT, CDR2 FYEKMQ (reference sequence). The CDR3 sequence is 16 residues long. Supplemented by reference TRBV13 and TRBJ2-1, the full variable domain reads AAGVIQSPRHLIKEKRETATLKCYPIPRHDTVYWYQQGPGQDPQFLISFYEKMQSDKGSIPDRFSAQQFSDYHSELNMSSLELGDSALYFCASSFPSGSSYNEQFFGPGTRLTVL.

The rearrangement joins TRBV5-1 to TRBJ2-5, with 7 bases that match TRBD2. The trim removed 6 bases at V and 0 bases at J, leaving 11 bases unmatched. Per the germline V gene, CDR1 is SGHRS and CDR2 is YFSETQ. The CDR3 covers 16 residues. The CDR3 protein is CASTEGTTGDQETQYF. The CDR3 region has the DNA TGCGCCAGCACCGAAGGGACTACGGGGGACCAAGAGACCCAGTACTTC.

Written as DNA, the CDR3 is TGTGCCAGCAGCCAAGGGGCCGGGACGTTGAGGAATGAGCAGTTCTTC. It codes for CASSQGAGTLRNEQFF. This chain uses TRBV11-2 with TRBJ2-1; D could derive from TRBD1 or TRBD2 (5 bases each). This CDR3 contains 16 residues. Trimming took 5 bases from V and 7 from J, leaving 21 bases between them. Germline V gives CDR1 SGHAT, CDR2 FQNNGV.

The chain combines TRBV12-3 or TRBV12-4 with TRBJ2-5; D is perhaps TRBD2 (6 bases). V lost 2 bases and J 4 bases, leaving 8 bases between the germline ends. The CDR3 is made up of 13 amino acids. This chain's CDR3 is CASSLPSAETQYF. The CDR3 DNA follows: TGTGCCAGCAGTTTACCTAGCGCAGAGACCCAGTACTTC.